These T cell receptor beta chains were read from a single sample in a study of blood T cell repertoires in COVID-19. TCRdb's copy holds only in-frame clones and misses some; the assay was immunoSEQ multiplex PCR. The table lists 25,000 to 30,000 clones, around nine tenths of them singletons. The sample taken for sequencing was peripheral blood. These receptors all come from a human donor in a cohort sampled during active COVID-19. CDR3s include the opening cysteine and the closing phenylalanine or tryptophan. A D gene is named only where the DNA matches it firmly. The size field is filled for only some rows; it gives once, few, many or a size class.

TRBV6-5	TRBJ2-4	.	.	CASSETGLGKNIQYF	TGTGCCAGCAGCGAGACAGGCCTGGGTAAAAACATTCAGTACTTC
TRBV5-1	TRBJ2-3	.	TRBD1	CASSLQGTDTQYF	TGCGCCAGCAGCTTACAGGGGACAGATACGCAGTATTTT
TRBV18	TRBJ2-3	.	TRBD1	CASSLTGGSNTDTQYF	TGTGCCAGCTCACTAACAGGGGGCTCGAACACAGATACGCAGTATTTT
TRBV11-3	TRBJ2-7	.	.	CASSSETDSSYEQYF	TGTGCCAGCAGCTCGGAGACGGACAGCTCCTACGAGCAGTACTTC
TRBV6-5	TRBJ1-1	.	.	CASSSDKNTEAFF	TGTGCCAGCAGTAGTGACAAGAACACTGAAGCTTTCTTT
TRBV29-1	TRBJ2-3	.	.	CSVEWTNTDTQYF	TGCAGCGTTGAGTGGACTAACACAGATACGCAGTATTTT
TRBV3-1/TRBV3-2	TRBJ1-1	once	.	CASSPRATEAFF	TGTGCCAGCAGCCCGCGGGCTACTGAAGCTTTCTTT
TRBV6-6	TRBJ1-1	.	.	CASLSEQGTTEAFF	TGTGCCAGCCTCTCGGAGCAGGGTACCACTGAAGCTTTCTTT
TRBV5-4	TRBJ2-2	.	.	CASSLKARANTGELFF	TGTGCCAGCAGCTTGAAAGCCAGGGCCAACACCGGGGAGCTGTTTTTT
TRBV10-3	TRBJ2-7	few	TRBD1	CAIKGQPGDYEQYF	TGTGCCATCAAGGGACAGCCCGGAGATTACGAGCAGTACTTC
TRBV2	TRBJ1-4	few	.	CASRPGLATNEKLFF	TGTGCCAGCAGACCTGGACTTGCAACTAATGAAAAACTGTTTTTT
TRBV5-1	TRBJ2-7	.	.	CASSWRVYEQYF	TGCGCCAGCAGCTGGAGAGTATACGAGCAGTACTTC
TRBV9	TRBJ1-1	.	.	CASSPRRENTEAFF	TGTGCCAGCAGCCCCCGGAGGGAGAACACTGAAGCTTTCTTT
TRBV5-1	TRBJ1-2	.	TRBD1	CASRPGGAGGLYGYTF	TGCGCCAGCAGGCCTGGAGGGGCAGGGGGGCTCTATGGCTACACCTTC
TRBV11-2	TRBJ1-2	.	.	CASSLDRVYGYTF	TGTGCCAGCAGCTTAGATCGGGTCTATGGCTACACCTTC
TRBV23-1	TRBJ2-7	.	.	CASSPADFSSYEQYF	TGCGCCAGCAGTCCAGCAGACTTTAGCTCCTACGAGCAGTACTTC